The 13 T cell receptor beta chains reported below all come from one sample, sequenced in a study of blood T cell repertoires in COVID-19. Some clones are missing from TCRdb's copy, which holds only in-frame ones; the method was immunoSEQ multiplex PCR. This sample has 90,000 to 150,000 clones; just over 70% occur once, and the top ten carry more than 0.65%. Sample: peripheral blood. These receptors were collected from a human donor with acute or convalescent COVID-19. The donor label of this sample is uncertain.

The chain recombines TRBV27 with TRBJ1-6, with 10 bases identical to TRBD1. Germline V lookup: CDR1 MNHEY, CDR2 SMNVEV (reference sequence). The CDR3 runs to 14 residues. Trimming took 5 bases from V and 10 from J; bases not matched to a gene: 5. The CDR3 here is CASSPGTGVSPLHF. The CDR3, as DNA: TGTGCCAGCAGTCCTGGGACAGGGGTATCACCCCTCCACTTT.

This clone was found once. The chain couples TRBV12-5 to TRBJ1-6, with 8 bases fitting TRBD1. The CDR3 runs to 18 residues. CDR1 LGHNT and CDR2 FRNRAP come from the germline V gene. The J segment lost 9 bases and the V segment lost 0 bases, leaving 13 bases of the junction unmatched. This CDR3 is CASGLVLGQGAKSSPLHF. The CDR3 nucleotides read TGTGCTAGTGGTTTGGTACTAGGGCAGGGGGCGAAAAGTTCACCCCTCCACTTT.

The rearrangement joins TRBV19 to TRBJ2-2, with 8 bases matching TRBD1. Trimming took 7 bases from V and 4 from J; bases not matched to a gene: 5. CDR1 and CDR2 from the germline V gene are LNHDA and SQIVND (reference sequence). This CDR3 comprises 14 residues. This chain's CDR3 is CASKDRGGTGELFF. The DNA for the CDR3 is TGTGCCAGTAAAGACAGGGGTGGCACCGGGGAGCTGTTTTTT.

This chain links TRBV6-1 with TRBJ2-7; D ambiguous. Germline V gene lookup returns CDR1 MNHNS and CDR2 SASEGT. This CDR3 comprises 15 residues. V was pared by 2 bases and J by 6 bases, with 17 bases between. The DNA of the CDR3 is TGTGCCAGCAGTGAAAGCAGACTGAATTTACTCGAGCAGTACTTC. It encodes CASSESRLNLLEQYF.

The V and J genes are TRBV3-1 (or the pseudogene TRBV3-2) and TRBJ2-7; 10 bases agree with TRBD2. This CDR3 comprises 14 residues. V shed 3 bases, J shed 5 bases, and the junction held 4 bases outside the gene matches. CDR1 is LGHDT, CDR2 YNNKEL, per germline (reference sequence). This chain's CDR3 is CASSHGLAVHEQYF. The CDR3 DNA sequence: TGTGCCAGCAGCCACGGACTAGCGGTCCACGAGCAGTACTTC.

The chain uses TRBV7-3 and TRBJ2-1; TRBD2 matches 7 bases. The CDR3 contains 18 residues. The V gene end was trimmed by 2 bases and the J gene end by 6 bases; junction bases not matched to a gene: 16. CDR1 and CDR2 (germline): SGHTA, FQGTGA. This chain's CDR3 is CASSLARLGSGDSNEQFF. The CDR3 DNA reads TGTGCCAGCAGCTTAGCCCGCTTGGGAAGCGGGGATTCCAATGAGCAGTTCTTC.

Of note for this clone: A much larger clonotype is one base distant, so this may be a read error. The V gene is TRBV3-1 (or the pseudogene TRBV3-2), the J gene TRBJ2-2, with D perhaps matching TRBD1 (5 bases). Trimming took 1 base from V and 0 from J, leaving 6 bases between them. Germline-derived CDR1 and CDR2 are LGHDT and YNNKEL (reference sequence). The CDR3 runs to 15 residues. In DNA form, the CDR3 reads TGTGCCAGCAGCCAAGGACAGACGAACACCGGGGAGCTGTTTTTT. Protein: CASSQGQTNTGELFF.

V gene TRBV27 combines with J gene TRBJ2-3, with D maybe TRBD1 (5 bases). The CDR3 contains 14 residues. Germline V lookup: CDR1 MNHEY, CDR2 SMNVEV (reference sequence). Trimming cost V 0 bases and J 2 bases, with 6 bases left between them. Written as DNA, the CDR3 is TGTGCCAGCAGTTTATCGGACACCACAGATACGCAGTATTTT. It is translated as CASSLSDTTDTQYF.

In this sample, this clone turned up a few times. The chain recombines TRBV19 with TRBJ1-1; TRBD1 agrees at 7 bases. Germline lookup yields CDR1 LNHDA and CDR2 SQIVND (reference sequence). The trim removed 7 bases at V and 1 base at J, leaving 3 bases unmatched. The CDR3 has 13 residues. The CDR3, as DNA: TGTGCCAGTACCCGGGACAGGAACACTGAAGCTTTCTTT. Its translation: CASTRDRNTEAFF.

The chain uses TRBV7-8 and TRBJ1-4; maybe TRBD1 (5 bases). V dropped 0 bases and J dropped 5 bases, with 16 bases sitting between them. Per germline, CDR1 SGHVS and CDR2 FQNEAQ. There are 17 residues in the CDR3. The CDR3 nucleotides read TGTGCCAGCAGCTTAGCTTTGGGGGAGGGGATCAATGAAAAACTGTTTTTT. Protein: CASSLALGEGINEKLFF.

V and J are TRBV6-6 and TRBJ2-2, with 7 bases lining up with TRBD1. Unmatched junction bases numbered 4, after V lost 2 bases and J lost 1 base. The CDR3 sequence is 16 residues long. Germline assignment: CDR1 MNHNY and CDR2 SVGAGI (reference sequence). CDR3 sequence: CASSYPWTGNTGELFF. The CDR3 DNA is TGTGCCAGCAGTTACCCCTGGACAGGGAACACCGGGGAGCTGTTTTTT.

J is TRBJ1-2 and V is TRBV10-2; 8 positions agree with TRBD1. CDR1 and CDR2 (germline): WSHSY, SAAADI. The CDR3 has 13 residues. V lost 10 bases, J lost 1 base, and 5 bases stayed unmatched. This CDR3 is CATRTGINYGYTF. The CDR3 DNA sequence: TGCGCCACCAGGACAGGGATTAACTATGGCTACACCTTC.

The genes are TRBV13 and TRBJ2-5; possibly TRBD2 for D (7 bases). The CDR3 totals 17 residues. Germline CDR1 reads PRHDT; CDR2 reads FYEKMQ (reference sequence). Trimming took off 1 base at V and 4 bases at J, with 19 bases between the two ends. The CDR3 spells CASSLAHRGAHPETQYF. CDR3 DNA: TGTGCCAGCAGCTTAGCTCATCGGGGGGCCCATCCAGAGACCCAGTACTTC. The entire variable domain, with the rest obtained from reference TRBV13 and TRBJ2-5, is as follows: AAGVIQSPRHLIKEKRETATLKCYPIPRHDTVYWYQQGPGQDPQFLISFYEKMQSDKGSIPDRFSAQQFSDYHSELNMSSLELGDSALYFCASSLAHRGAHPETQYFGPGTRLLVL.